This T cell receptor beta chain originates from a study of T cell repertoires in cytomegalovirus infection (dated by TCRdb to between 2019 and 2020). Broadly, across the study: The HLA type of each donor mattered for the analysis, because public TCR beta signatures pointed to carriage of CMV infection along with the matching HLA type.

The paper as a whole reports these results and caveats: In both this cohort and an independent cohort of a few hundred donors, the cumulative frequency of public TCR beta family members distinguished carriers of CMV infection plus the relevant HLA type. The ex vivo response was dominated by HLA-C-restricted CMV-specific TCR beta clonotypes, which also provided the single most frequent clonotype in two of eight donors.

The data were produced on an Illumina HiSeq 1500. In TCRdb, the public reads were trimmed at Q25 with fastp and aligned with MiXCR, with productive beta chains retained. CDR3 protein duplicates are merged, each entry listing the most common genes and DNA. The sample contains about 320,000 distinct CDR3 sequences, around a tenth of them found a single time. In total, the top ten clones hold around 4% of the sample. CDR1 and CDR2 (MDHEN, SYDVKM) derive from the germline V gene. The germline V and J ends show losses of 5 bases and 6 bases respectively, and no gene match explains 6 bases of the junction. The CDR3 has 14 amino acids, counting the end cysteine and phenylalanine. This entry keeps only the CDR3 DNA: 42 bases, framed from base 1. This clonotype was detected a few times. Its antigen has not been determined. No base quality values were provided; no much bigger clone lies one nucleotide off.

The source material was PBMCs. This TCR was sampled from a human donor in good health (CMV status not recorded). Some clones in this sample may be carry-over from other donors' samples. The chain was built from TRBV28 and TRBJ1-5, and TRBD1 aligns with 8 junction nucleotides. Read as DNA, the sequence is TGTGCCAGCAGTCCCCGGACAGGGACTCAGCCCCAGCATTTT. Protein translation: CASSPRTGTQPQHF.